The 27 T cell receptor beta chains presented below share a single source sample, sequenced in a study of T cells after yellow fever vaccination. TCRdb reprocessed the 5' RACE reads with MiXCR, giving one entry per CDR3 protein. The table shows under 250,000 distinct CDR3 sequences, with 6.5% to 8.5% occurring only once. The specimen comprised CD4+ T cells sorted from PBMCs, sampled 15 days after the yellow fever booster vaccination. The source is a man aged 30 to 45 who received the YFV17D yellow fever vaccine.

Concerning this clonotype itself: Possible read error: a much larger clone is one base away. J is TRBJ2-5 and V is TRBV15; no clear D gene. Between the trimmed V and J ends, which lost 0 bases and 1 base, there was a span of 9 bases. The CDR3 has 15 residues. Germline V CDR1 and CDR2: LNHNV, YYDKDF (reference sequence). CDR3 loop: CATSRDRGFQETQYF. CDR3 bases: TGTGCCACCAGCAGAGATAGAGGCTTCCAAGAGACCCAGTACTTC. Using reference TRBV15 and TRBJ2-5 for the parts outside the CDR3, the full variable domain is DAMVIQNPRYQVTQFGKPVTLSCSQTLNHNVMYWYQQKSSQAPKLLFHYYDKDFNNEADTPDNFQSRRPNTSFCFLDIRSPGLGDTAMYLCATSRDRGFQETQYFGPGTRLLVL.

The chain couples TRBV20-1 to TRBJ2-3; D unresolved. Trimming stripped 3 bases from V and 2 bases from J, with 15 bases between. The CDR3 extends over 15 amino acids. Germline CDR1 DFQATT, CDR2 SNEGSKA (reference sequence). The DNA of the CDR3 is TGCAGTGCTAGGTATATTAGCAGACACACAGATACGCAGTATTTT. As protein: CSARYISRHTDTQYF.

V is TRBV20-1 and J is TRBJ1-1; D is undetermined. The CDR3 loop spans 13 amino acids. Deletions cut 3 bases from V and 1 base from J, with 9 bases between. Germline assignment: CDR1 DFQATT and CDR2 SNEGSKA (reference sequence). This CDR3 is CSASSWANTEAFF. The CDR3, as DNA: TGCAGTGCTAGCTCCTGGGCGAACACTGAAGCTTTCTTT.

This clonotype was seen repeatedly, ten times or more. The chain links TRBV3-1 to TRBJ2-7; maybe TRBD2 (5 bases). Trimming removed 4 bases from V and 2 bases from J, with 9 bases in between. Germline loops: CDR1 LGHDT, CDR2 YNNKEL (reference sequence). The CDR3 covers 13 residues. In nucleotides, the CDR3 is TGTGCCAGCAGCCCCCGGACTCCCTACGAGCAGTACTTC. Encoded protein: CASSPRTPYEQYF.

This clonotype occurred many times. This sequence joins TRBV5-1 and TRBJ2-2; D is unresolved. With 4 bases removed from V and 1 base from J, the gap between germline ends came to 5 bases. The CDR3 has 13 amino acids. Germline V CDR1 and CDR2: SGHRS, YFSETQ. The CDR3 spells CASSPENTGELFF. The CDR3 DNA reads TGCGCCAGCAGCCCGGAGAACACCGGGGAGCTGTTTTTT.

This rearrangement joins TRBV10-3 to TRBJ1-5; D ambiguous. Trimming took 0 bases from V and 2 from J, leaving 11 bases between them. The V gene's germline CDR1 is ENHRY and CDR2 SYGVKD. The CDR3 extends over 16 amino acids. Written as DNA, the CDR3 is TGTGCCATCAGTGAGTCTGGAAGCGGACGCAATCAGCCCCAGCATTTT. This sequence encodes CAISESGSGRNQPQHF.

In the case of this clonotype: One base away lies a much larger clone, so this may be a sequencing read error. This rearrangement joins TRBV4-2 to TRBJ2-2; D gene uncertain. Germline values: CDR1 LGHNA, CDR2 YNFKEQ. The CDR3 consists of 15 residues. CDR3 DNA: TGTACCAGCAGCCTCACCGGAGAGAACACCGGGGAGCTGTTTTTT. This gives the protein CTSSLTGENTGELFF.

The sample holds a few counts of this clonotype. This rearrangement joins TRBV11-2 to TRBJ2-7; maybe TRBD1 (6 bases). V lost 1 base, J lost 1 base, and 14 bases lay in between. CDR1 is SGHAT, CDR2 FQNNGV, per germline. This CDR3 is 16 amino acids long. The CDR3 here is CASSLGVTGFSYEQYF. DNA of the CDR3: TGTGCCAGCAGCTTAGGTGTGACAGGTTTTTCCTACGAGCAGTACTTC.

This clonotype has ten or more counts. The chain joins TRBV15 to TRBJ1-5; D is unclear. This CDR3 has 14 residues. V lost 1 base, J lost 5 bases, and 9 bases lay in between. Germline lookup yields CDR1 LNHNV and CDR2 YYDKDF (reference sequence). The CDR3 DNA sequence: TGTGCCACCAGCAGAGGGGCGGTTGATCAGCCCCAGCATTTT. Its translation: CATSRGAVDQPQHF.

This clonotype was counted between two and nine times. The J gene is TRBJ1-2, the V gene TRBV7-2; 9 bases are shared with TRBD1. The CDR3 length is 17 residues. V lost 3 bases to trimming and J lost 4 bases; unmatched junction nucleotides: 12. Germline V CDR1 and CDR2: SGHTA, FQGNSA. The CDR3 sequence is CASSFGREQGARYGYTF. DNA of the CDR3: TGTGCCAGCAGCTTTGGGAGGGAACAGGGGGCGCGCTATGGCTACACCTTC.

The chain uses TRBV20-1 and TRBJ2-3; 12 nucleotides match TRBD2. The germline CDR1 and CDR2 sequences are DFQATT and SNEGSKA (reference sequence). With 2 bases clipped from V and 5 bases from J, the junction kept 5 bases outside the gene matches. The CDR3 has 15 amino acids. CDR3 sequence (DNA): TGCAGTGCTAGAAGGACTAGCGGGAAAGTAGATACGCAGTATTTT. It specifies CSARRTSGKVDTQYF.

This clonotype showed up just a few times. The rearrangement links TRBV6-2 or TRBV6-3 to TRBJ2-7; 14 positions match TRBD2. Germline-derived CDR1 and CDR2 are MNHEY and SVGEGT. V gave up 5 bases and J gave up 9 bases; unmatched junction bases: 18. The CDR3 totals 18 residues. As DNA, the CDR3 is TGTGCCAGCAGTACCTCAACCGGGACTAGCGGGAGCCCGGGAAGGCAGTACTTC. Amino acid sequence: CASSTSTGTSGSPGRQYF.

The sample holds many counts of this clonotype. The chain couples TRBV12-3 or TRBV12-4 to TRBJ2-2; D is possibly TRBD1 or TRBD2 (5 bases each). This CDR3 is 15 amino acids long. The germline V and J ends were trimmed by 6 bases and 6 bases, with 17 bases remaining between them. CDR3 loop: CASSWDLGSSGELFF. As DNA, the CDR3 is TGTGCCAGCAGCTGGGACCTTGGGAGTTCCGGGGAGCTGTTTTTT.

The V call is TRBV7-2, the J call TRBJ1-5; D is ambiguous. Between the trimmed V and J ends, which lost 4 bases and 7 bases, there was a span of 11 bases. Germline assignment: CDR1 SGHTA and CDR2 FQGNSA. The CDR3 sequence is 13 residues long. CDR3 amino acids: CASSWNLGQPQHF. The CDR3 nucleotides are TGTGCCAGCAGCTGGAACCTAGGCCAGCCCCAGCATTTT.

The sample holds many counts of this clonotype. The J gene is TRBJ2-3, the V gene TRBV5-1; 9 bases line up with TRBD2. V lost 5 bases and J lost 4; bases outside the gene matches: 8. The CDR3 is made up of 15 amino acids. Germline V gene sequence: CDR1 SGHRS, CDR2 YFSETQ. The CDR3 loop is CASRPIAGVADTQYF. The CDR3 DNA follows: TGCGCCAGCAGACCTATAGCGGGAGTTGCAGATACGCAGTATTTT.

Comments on this clonotype: This may come from a read error, since a much larger clone is one base off. The chain has TRBV15 and TRBJ2-1, with no clear D. The germline V gene has CDR1 LNHNV and CDR2 YYDKDF (reference sequence). V was shortened by 5 bases and J by 10 bases, with 12 bases between the two germline ends. This CDR3 region has 12 residues. CDR3: CATSAKGFEQFF. DNA for the CDR3: TGTGCCACCAGCGCCAAGGGTTTCGAGCAGTTCTTC.

V gene TRBV6-1 combines with J gene TRBJ2-7, with unresolved D. The CDR3 has 11 residues. From germline, CDR1 is MNHNS and CDR2 SASEGT. The V gene lost 7 bases and the J gene lost 6 bases, with 10 bases spanning the gap. The CDR3 sequence is CASIEPGEQYF. The CDR3 nucleotides read TGTGCCAGCATCGAACCAGGCGAGCAGTACTTC.

This clonotype was seen only a few times. This chain uses TRBV19 with TRBJ2-2; D is unresolved. Looked up from germline, CDR1 is LNHDA and CDR2 is SQIVND (reference sequence). CDR3 length: 14 residues. V was trimmed by 3 bases and J by 2 bases, leaving 7 bases between them. This CDR3 reads CASSIYENTGELFF. CDR3 DNA sequence: TGTGCCAGTAGTATTTATGAAAACACCGGGGAGCTGTTTTTT.

This clonotype was seen a few times. The chain is built from TRBV7-2 and TRBJ2-3, with 13 bases identical to TRBD2. The CDR3 is made up of 16 amino acids. After removal of 4 bases from V and 5 bases from J, the junction contained 6 bases not matched to a gene. Looked up from germline, CDR1 is SGHTA and CDR2 is FQGNSA. The CDR3 bases are TGTGCCAGCAGCTCTCGGACTAGCGGGAGAGTAGATACGCAGTATTTT. As protein: CASSSRTSGRVDTQYF.

At least ten counts were recorded for this clonotype. The chain employs TRBV15 and TRBJ1-1; D may be TRBD1 (5 bases). V was shortened by 3 bases and J by 2 bases, with 10 bases between the two germline ends. The CDR3 length is 14 residues. Germline V lookup: CDR1 LNHNV, CDR2 YYDKDF (reference sequence). Written as DNA, the CDR3 is TGTGCCACCAGCAGCAGGGCGGGTAACACTGAAGCTTTCTTT. Translated: CATSSRAGNTEAFF.

This chain connects TRBV9 to TRBJ2-2; unclear D gene. V gave up 0 bases and J gave up 9 bases, with 12 bases separating them. The CDR3 sequence is 14 residues long. The V gene's germline CDR1 is SGDLS and CDR2 YYNGEE. CDR3 coding DNA: TGTGCCAGCAGCGTAGATCTAGTGGCCTGGGAGCTGTTTTTT. Amino acids: CASSVDLVAWELFF. Supplemented by reference TRBV9 and TRBJ2-2, the full variable domain reads DSGVTQTPKHLITATGQRVTLRCSPRSGDLSVYWYQQSLDQGLQFLIQYYNGEERAKGNILERFSAQQFPDLHSELNLSSLELGDSALYFCASSVDLVAWELFFGEGSRLTVL.

This clonotype has just a few counts. The chain has TRBV20-1 and TRBJ1-1; perhaps TRBD1 as D (5 bases). V was cut by 6 bases and J by 4 bases, with 9 bases left in between. The germline V gene encodes CDR1 DFQATT and CDR2 SNEGSKA (reference sequence). CDR3 length equals 11 residues. The CDR3 DNA sequence: TGCAGTGCGGGGGTCGTCACTGAAGCTTTCTTT. It specifies CSAGVVTEAFF.

Turning to this clonotype: This could be a read error, since a much larger clone is one nucleotide away. This chain uses TRBV28 with TRBJ2-7; 15 bases match TRBD2. Germline CDR1 MDHEN, CDR2 SYDVKM. This CDR3 is built from 17 residues. Unmatched junction bases numbered 14, after V lost 9 bases and J lost 5 bases. CDR3: CARRTQGTSGRYHEQYF. The CDR3 region has the DNA TGTGCCAGAAGAACGCAGGGGACTAGCGGGAGGTACCACGAGCAGTACTTC.

The genes are TRBV7-3 and TRBJ2-3, with TRBD2 matching over 13 bases. Germline assignment: CDR1 SGHTA and CDR2 FQGTGA. The CDR3 runs 16 residues. With 2 bases clipped from V and 7 bases from J, the junction kept 6 bases outside the gene matches. The CDR3 loop is CASSLGLAGVGNTQYF. CDR3 DNA sequence: TGTGCCAGCAGCTTAGGACTAGCGGGAGTAGGGAATACGCAGTATTTT.

The rearrangement links TRBV12-3 or TRBV12-4 to TRBJ2-2; D remains ambiguous. The CDR3 sequence is 12 residues long. V was cut by 4 bases and J by 7 bases, with 7 bases left in between. The CDR3 DNA reads as TGTGCCAGCAGTTCCTTCGGCGGGGAGCTGTTTTTT. Translated: CASSSFGGELFF.

This clonotype was observed a handful of times. The chain links TRBV15 to TRBJ2-7, with 7 bases fitting TRBD2. CDR1 and CDR2 (germline): LNHNV, YYDKDF (reference sequence). The CDR3 totals 14 residues. V was clipped by 8 bases and J by 3 bases; unmatched bases: 10. In DNA, the CDR3 is TGTGCCACCTCGGCGGGAGCGTCCTACTACGAGCAGTACTTC. This sequence encodes CATSAGASYYEQYF. The entire variable domain, with the rest obtained from reference TRBV15 and TRBJ2-7, is as follows: DAMVIQNPRYQVTQFGKPVTLSCSQTLNHNVMYWYQQKSSQAPKLLFHYYDKDFNNEADTPDNFQSRRPNTSFCFLDIRSPGLGDTAMYLCATSAGASYYEQYFGPGTRLTVT.

This rearrangement joins TRBV20-1 to TRBJ2-7; D not certain. Germline assignment: CDR1 DFQATT and CDR2 SNEGSKA (reference sequence). V was clipped by 5 bases and J by 0 bases, with 11 bases between them. The CDR3 contains 13 residues. This CDR3 reads CSAPSDTSYEQYF. As DNA, the CDR3 is TGCAGTGCTCCTTCCGACACCTCCTACGAGCAGTACTTC.